In its sample, the clone carrying this TCR beta chain was seen once. Its antigen remains unidentified. Clones were sequenced by immunoSEQ multiplex PCR, and TCRdb holds only the in-frame ones, with some missing. The sample holds some 110,000 clones, about 94% seen once. The entry originates in a study of T cell responses to AZD1222 COVID-19 vaccine. Study-wide points: Two doses of AZD1222 preceded a rise in Spike-specific TCR breadth and depth. Mostly white British, mostly female donors; authors suggested clonal diversity may be underestimated. Close to half of spike-specific TCRs reportedly recognize unmutated variant regions.

V dropped 5 bases and J dropped 2; count of bases not matched to a gene: 3. CDR1 and CDR2 (germline): WSHSY, SAAADI. The CDR3 runs to 14 residues. The receptor's source is an adult in good health. Source: peripheral blood, taken on day 0 of AZD1222 vaccination. The rearrangement uses TRBV10-2 and TRBJ2-7; the match to TRBD2 covers 10 bases. Here the CDR3 DNA reads TGCGCCAGCAGTAGCGGGAGGGCCGCCTACGAGCAGTACTTC. This encodes CASSSGRAAYEQYF.